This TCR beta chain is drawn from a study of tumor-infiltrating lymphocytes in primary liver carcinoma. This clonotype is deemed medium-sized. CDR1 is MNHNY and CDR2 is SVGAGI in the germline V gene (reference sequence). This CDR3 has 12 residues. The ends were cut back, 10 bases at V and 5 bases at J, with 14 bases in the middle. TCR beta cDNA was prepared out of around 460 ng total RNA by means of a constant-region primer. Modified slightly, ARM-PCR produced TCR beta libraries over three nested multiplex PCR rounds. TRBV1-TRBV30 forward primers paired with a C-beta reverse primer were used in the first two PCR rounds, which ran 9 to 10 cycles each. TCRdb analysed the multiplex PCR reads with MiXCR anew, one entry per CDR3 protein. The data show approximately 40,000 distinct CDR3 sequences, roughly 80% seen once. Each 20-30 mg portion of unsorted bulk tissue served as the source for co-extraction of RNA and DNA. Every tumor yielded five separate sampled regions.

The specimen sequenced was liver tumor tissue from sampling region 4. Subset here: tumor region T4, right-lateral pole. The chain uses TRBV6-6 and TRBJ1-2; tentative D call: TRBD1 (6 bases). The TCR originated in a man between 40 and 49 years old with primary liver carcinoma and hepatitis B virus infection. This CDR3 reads CAIQGDGYGYTF. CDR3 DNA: TGTGCCATACAGGGTGATGGGTATGGCTACACCTTC.